A selection of T cell receptor beta chains follows, all from one sample in a study of cytomegalovirus exposure and HLA in healthy donors. Profiling relied on immunoSEQ multiplex PCR, and the TCRdb table lists in-frame clones only, not all of them. Of some 98,000 clones listed, 70% to 90% were seen once; the top ten hold 3.5% to 5%. The sequenced material came from PBMCs. These receptors were obtained from a woman in her twenties or thirties in good health and CMV-seronegative. The CDR3 runs from the conserved cysteine through the conserved F or W. The D gene is left open where the match is weak. The size of a clone is reported for some rows only, either as once, few or many, or as a class for expanded clones.

j_call v_call clone_size d_call cdr3_aa cdr3_nt
TRBJ1-2 TRBV29-1 . TRBD1 CSAIGQDYGYTF TGCAGCGCCATAGGACAGGACTATGGCTACACCTTC
TRBJ2-3 TRBV9 once TRBD2 CASSVLIGGTQYF TGTGCCAGCAGCGTGCTGATCGGGGGGACGCAGTATTTT
TRBJ2-3 TRBV2 few . CASTRSTTSTDTQYF TGTGCCAGCACTCGGAGCACTACTAGCACAGATACGCAGTATTTT
TRBJ1-2 TRBV6-5 . TRBD1 CASSSLTGEDGYTF TGTGCCAGCAGTTCCTTGACAGGGGAGGACGGCTACACCTTC
TRBJ2-3 TRBV5-4 . TRBD2 CASSPRLAGSTDTQYF TGTGCCAGCAGCCCGCGGCTAGCGGGGTCTACAGATACGCAGTATTTT
TRBJ1-5 TRBV5-4 . TRBD1 CASSFGGQGTQPQHF TGTGCCAGCAGCTTTGGCGGACAGGGAACTCAGCCCCAGCATTTT
TRBJ1-4 TRBV19 . TRBD1 CASTDRGEKLFF TGTGCCAGTACCGACAGGGGTGAAAAACTGTTTTTT
TRBJ2-7 TRBV9 . TRBD1 CASSVAGTGGTYEQYF TGTGCCAGCAGCGTAGCCGGGACAGGGGGGACCTACGAGCAGTACTTC
TRBJ2-5 TRBV10-3 . . CAISEGALEGETQYF TGTGCCATCAGTGAGGGGGCACTGGAGGGGGAGACCCAGTACTTC
TRBJ2-7 TRBV27 . . CASSSQAYEQYF TGTGCCAGCAGTTCCCAGGCCTACGAGCAGTACTTC
TRBJ2-3 TRBV5-1 . . CASSLDNTQYF TGCGCCAGCAGCTTGGATAATACGCAGTATTTT
TRBJ1-2 TRBV7-8 . . CASSSRGRGYTF TGTGCCAGCAGCTCAAGGGGTAGGGGCTACACCTTC
TRBJ2-5 TRBV5-1 . . CASSLALEAETQYF TGCGCCAGCAGCTTGGCTCTAGAGGCGGAGACCCAGTACTTC
TRBJ1-1 TRBV27 . TRBD1 CASSFYGQANEAFF TGTGCCAGCAGTTTTTATGGACAGGCGAATGAAGCTTTCTTT
TRBJ1-1 TRBV5-1 . . CASSLGPGLEAFF TGCGCCAGCAGCTTGGGCCCGGGACTAGAGGCTTTCTTT
TRBJ1-4 TRBV2 . . CASNGGTNEKLFF TGTGCCAGCAACGGAGGTACTAATGAAAAACTGTTTTTT
TRBJ1-5 TRBV19 . TRBD1 CASSQGARQPQHF TGTGCCAGTAGTCAGGGGGCTCGTCAGCCCCAGCATTTT
TRBJ2-3 TRBV7-8 once . CASSLARGTPSTDTQYF TGTGCCAGCAGCTTAGCGAGGGGGACGCCTAGCACAGATACGCAGTATTTT
TRBJ1-2 TRBV5-1 . . CASSSTGSYGYTF TGCGCCAGCAGCTCTACAGGGTCCTATGGCTACACCTTC
TRBJ2-1 TRBV6-6 . TRBD2 CASSYSETSGGMEFF TGTGCCAGCAGTTACTCGGAGACTAGCGGGGGGATGGAGTTCTTC
TRBJ2-5 TRBV2 . . CASSVEEGETQYF TGTGCCAGCAGTGTTGAAGAGGGAGAGACCCAGTACTTC
TRBJ2-1 TRBV2 few TRBD1 CASASSPRGHNEQFF TGTGCCAGCGCTAGCTCTCCCAGGGGGCACAATGAGCAGTTCTTC
TRBJ1-1 TRBV12-5 . . CASVFRGFAGTEAFF TGTGCTAGTGTCTTCAGGGGTTTCGCGGGCACTGAAGCTTTCTTT
TRBJ1-5 TRBV15 . . CATSVGRGRPQHF TGTGCCACCAGCGTCGGCAGGGGCAGGCCCCAGCATTTT
TRBJ2-1 TRBV27 . TRBD1 CASRKGAPLNEQFF TGTGCCAGCCGGAAGGGGGCTCCGCTTAATGAGCAGTTCTTC
TRBJ1-2 TRBV5-1 . . CASSQEGVYGYTF TGCGCCAGCAGCCAAGAAGGGGTTTATGGCTACACCTTC